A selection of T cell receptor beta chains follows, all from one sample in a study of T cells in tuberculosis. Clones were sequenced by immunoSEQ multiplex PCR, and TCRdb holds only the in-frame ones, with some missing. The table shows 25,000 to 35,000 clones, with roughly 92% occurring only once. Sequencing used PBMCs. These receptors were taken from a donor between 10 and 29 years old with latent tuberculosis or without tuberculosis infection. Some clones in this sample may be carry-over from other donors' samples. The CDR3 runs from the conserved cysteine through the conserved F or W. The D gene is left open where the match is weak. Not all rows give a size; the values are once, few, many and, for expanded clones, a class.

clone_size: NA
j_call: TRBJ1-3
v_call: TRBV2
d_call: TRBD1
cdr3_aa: CASSAEGAAGNTIYF
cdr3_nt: TGTGCCAGCAGTGCGGAGGGGGCTGCTGGAAACACCATATATTTT

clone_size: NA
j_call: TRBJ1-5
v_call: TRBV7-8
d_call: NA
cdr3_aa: CASSLEADSNQPQHF
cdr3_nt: TGTGCCAGCAGCTTAGAAGCTGATAGCAATCAGCCCCAGCATTTT

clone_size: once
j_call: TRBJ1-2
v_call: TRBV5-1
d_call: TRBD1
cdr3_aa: CASSDQGANYGYTF
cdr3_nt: TGCGCCAGCAGCGATCAGGGGGCGAACTATGGCTACACCTTC

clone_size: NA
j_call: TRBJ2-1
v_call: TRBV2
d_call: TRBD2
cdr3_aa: CASREGRVDNEQFF
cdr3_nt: TGTGCCAGCCGGGAGGGACGGGTCGACAATGAGCAGTTCTTC

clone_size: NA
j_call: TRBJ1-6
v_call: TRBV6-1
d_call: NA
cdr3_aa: CASSPTGPGSSPLHF
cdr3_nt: TGTGCCAGCAGTCCCACGGGCCCTGGGAGTTCACCCCTCCACTTT

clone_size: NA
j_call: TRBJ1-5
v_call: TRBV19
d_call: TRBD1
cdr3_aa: CASSIGTEHSQPQHF
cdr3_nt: TGTGCCAGTAGTATTGGGACAGAGCATAGTCAGCCCCAGCATTTT

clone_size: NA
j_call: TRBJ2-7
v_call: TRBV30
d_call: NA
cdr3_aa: CAWSHSGEQYF
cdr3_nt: TGTGCCTGGAGTCACAGTGGCGAGCAGTACTTC

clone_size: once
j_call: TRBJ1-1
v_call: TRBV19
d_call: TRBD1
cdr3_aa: CASSIASRGRITEAFF
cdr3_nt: TGTGCCAGTAGTATAGCCTCCAGGGGGCGCATCACTGAAGCTTTCTTT

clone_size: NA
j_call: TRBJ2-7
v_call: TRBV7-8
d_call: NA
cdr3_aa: CASSPPGGGLYEQYF
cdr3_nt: TGTGCCAGCAGCCCCCCAGGGGGAGGTCTCTACGAGCAGTACTTC

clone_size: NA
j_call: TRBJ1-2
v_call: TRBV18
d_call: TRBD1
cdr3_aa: CASSPKLGTGQYGYTF
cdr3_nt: TGTGCCAGCTCACCAAAATTAGGGACAGGGCAGTATGGCTACACCTTC

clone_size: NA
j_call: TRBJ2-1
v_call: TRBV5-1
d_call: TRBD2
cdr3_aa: CASSILAGSENEQFF
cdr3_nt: TGCGCCAGCAGCATACTAGCGGGAAGTGAGAATGAGCAGTTCTTC

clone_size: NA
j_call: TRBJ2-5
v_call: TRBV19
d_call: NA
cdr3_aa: CASSAGKGTQYF
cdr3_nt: TGTGCCAGTAGTGCGGGCAAAGGGACCCAGTACTTC